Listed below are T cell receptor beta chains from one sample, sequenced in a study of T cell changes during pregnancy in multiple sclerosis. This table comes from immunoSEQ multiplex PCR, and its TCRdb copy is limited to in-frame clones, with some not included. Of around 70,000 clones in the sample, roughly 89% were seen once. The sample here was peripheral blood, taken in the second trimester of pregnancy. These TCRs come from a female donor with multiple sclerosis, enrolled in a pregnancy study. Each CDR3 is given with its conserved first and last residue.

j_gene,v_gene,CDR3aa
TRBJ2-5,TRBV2,CASSEGGETQYF
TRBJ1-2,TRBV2,CASSRQSNYGYTF
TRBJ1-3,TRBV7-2,CASSARQGAGNTIYF
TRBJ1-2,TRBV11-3,CASSLEGRGGRYGYTF
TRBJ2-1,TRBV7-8,CASSTSLAGEYNEQFF
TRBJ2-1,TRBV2,CASSDLAGAEQFF
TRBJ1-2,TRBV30,CAWSVDIEDYGYTF
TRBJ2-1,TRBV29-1,CSVEEGTSGKYNEQFF
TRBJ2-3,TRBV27,CASSSGTSGSFGTQYF
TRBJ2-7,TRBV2,CASRLLSKGYYEQYF